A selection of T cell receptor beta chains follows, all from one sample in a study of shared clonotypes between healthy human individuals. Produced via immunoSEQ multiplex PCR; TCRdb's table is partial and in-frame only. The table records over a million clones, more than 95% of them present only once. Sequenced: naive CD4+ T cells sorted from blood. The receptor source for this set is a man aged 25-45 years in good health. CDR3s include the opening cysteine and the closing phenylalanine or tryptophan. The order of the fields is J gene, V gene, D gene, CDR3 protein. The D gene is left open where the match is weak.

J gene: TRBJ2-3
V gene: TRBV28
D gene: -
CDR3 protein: CASSTRPTDTQYF

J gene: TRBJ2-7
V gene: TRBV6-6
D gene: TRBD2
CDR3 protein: CASRGLAGVAYEQYF

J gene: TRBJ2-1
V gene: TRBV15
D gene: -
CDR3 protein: CAAWGEGEQFF

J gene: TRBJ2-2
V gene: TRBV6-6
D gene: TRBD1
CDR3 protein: CASTLGQGANTGELFF

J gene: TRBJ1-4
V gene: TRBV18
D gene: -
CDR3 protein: CASSPLSGNRNEKLFF

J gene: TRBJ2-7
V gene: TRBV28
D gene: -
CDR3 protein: CASSLLMGGGDYEQYF

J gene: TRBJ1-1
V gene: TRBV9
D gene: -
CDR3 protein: CASSVKGDTEAFF

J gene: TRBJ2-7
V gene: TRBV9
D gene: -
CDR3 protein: CASSVVGHLSYEQYF

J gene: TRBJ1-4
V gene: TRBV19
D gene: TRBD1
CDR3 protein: CASSVPQGAPSWVGEKLFF

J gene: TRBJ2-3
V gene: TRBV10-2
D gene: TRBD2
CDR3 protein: CASNKLAGVWTDTQYF

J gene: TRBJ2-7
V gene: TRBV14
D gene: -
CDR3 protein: CASSSQMDGSYEQYF

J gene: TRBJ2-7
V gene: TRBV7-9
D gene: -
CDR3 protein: CASSPPGRGAYEQYF

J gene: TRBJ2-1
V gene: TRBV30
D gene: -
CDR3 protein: CAWIPRGSGSSYNEQFF

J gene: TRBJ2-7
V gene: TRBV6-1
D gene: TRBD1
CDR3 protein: CASSVGQGAIPSEQYF

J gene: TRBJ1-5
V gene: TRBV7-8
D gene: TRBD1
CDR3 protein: CASSRQGTSSGNQPQHF

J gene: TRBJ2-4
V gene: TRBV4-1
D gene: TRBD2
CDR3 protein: CASSQETLAAAKNIQYF

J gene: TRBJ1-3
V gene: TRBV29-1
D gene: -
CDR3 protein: CSVEGRQSENTIYF

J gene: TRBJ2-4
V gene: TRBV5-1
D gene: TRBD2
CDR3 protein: CASSSEALAGGPGAKNIQYF

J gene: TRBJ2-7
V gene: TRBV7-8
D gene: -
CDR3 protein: CASSFPSSYEQYF

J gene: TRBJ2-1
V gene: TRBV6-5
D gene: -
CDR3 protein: CASTRSGSSYNEQFF

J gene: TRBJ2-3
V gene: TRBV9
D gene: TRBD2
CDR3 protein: CASSVGTSGTDTQYF

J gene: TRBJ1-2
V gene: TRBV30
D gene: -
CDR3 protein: CAWSRRAGLNYGYTF

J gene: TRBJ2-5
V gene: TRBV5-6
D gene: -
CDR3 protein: CASTEGLSETQYF

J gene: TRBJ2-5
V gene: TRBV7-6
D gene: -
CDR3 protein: CASSRRVKETQYF

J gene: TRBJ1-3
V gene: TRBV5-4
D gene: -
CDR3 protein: CASSPGRYSGNTIYF

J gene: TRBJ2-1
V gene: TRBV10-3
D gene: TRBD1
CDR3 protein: CAISRDRGDNEQFF

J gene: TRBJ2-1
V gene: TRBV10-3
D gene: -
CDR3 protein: CAIVHNEQFF

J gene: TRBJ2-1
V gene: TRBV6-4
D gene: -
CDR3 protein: CASSDSGGTSNEQFF

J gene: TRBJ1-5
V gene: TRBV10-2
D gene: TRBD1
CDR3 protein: CASSDPGQINQPQHF

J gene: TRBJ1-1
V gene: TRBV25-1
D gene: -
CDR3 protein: CASSQIPNTEAFF

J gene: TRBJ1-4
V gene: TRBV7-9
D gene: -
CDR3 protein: CASSFTDNEKLFF

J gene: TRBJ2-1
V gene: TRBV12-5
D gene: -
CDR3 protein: CASGLDGSVSNEQFF

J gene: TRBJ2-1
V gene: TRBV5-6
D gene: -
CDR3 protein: CASSFLLTGVAVEQFF

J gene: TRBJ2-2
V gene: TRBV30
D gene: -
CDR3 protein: CAWTRDTGELFF

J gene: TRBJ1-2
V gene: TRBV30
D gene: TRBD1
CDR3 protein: CAWKQGENYGYTF

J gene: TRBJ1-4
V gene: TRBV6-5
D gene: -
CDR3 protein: CASSVEGEKLFF

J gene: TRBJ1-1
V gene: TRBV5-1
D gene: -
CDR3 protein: CASSLEPSTEAFF

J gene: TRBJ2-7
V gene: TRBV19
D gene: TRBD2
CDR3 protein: CASSRLAGGEQYF

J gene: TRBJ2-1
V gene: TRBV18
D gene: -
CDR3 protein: CASSPTSDSYNEQFF

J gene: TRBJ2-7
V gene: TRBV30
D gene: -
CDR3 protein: CAWSGSRYEQYF

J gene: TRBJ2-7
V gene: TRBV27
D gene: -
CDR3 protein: CASRDGGPPYEQYF

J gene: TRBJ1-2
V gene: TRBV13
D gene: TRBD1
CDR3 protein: CASSSQGAGGYTF

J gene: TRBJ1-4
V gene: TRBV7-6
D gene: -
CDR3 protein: CASSSRGLTNEKLFF

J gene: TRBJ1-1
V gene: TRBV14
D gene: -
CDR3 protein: CASSQDRGTSNTEAFF

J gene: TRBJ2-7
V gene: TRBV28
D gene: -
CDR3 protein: CASGGIAYEQYF